Presented here are 9 T cell receptor beta chains from one specimen sequenced in a study of response to subunit inactivated influenza vaccine. Each CDR3 protein is one row after TCRdb ran MiXCR on the RT-PCR reads. The sample carries more than 450,000 distinct CDR3 sequences, 10% to 15% recorded once. The sample consisted of PBMCs from blood, taken on the day of vaccination. The receptor source for this set is a man aged 45-60 years who received an inactivated influenza vaccine.

This clonotype turned up a few times. This chain joins TRBV11-2 and TRBJ2-2; 10 positions agree with TRBD1. CDR1 is SGHAT, CDR2 FQNNGV, per germline. This CDR3 comprises 18 residues. J gave up 5 bases and V 0 bases, and 9 bases lay outside the gene matches. The CDR3 here is CASSLEVGQGGMTGELFF. CDR3 coding DNA: TGTGCCAGCAGCTTAGAGGTTGGACAGGGGGGGATGACCGGGGAGCTGTTTTTT.

The CDR3 region has the DNA TGTGCCAGCAGTTCCCTCAGTGCAGGCGAGCAGTACTTC. Protein sequence: CASSSLSAGEQYF. This sequence joins TRBV6-5 and TRBJ2-7; no firm D call. CDR1 MNHEY and CDR2 SVGAGI come from the germline V gene. This CDR3 region has 13 residues. V lost 4 bases, J lost 6 bases, and 13 bases lay in between.

This clonotype was counted at least ten times. The chain couples TRBV12-3 or TRBV12-4 to TRBJ2-4; 8 bases match TRBD2. The ends lost 1 base at V and 3 bases at J; junction bases unmatched: 8. CDR3 size: 17 residues. CDR3 protein: CASSLDRTSSDKNIQYF. The CDR3 nucleotides are TGTGCCAGCAGTTTAGACCGGACTAGCTCAGACAAAAACATTCAGTACTTC.

J is TRBJ1-1 and V is TRBV12-3 or TRBV12-4; D is perhaps TRBD1 (6 bases). The CDR3 loop spans 13 amino acids. The ends were cut back, 3 bases at V and 5 bases at J, with 10 bases in the middle. CDR3 amino acids: CASSLGGQTEAFF. The CDR3 DNA sequence: TGTGCCAGCAGTTTGGGGGGCCAGACTGAAGCTTTCTTT.

This clonotype was observed many times. The rearrangement joins TRBV2 to TRBJ2-4; tentatively, D is TRBD1 (6 bases). Germline CDR1 and CDR2: SNHLY and FYNNEI. This CDR3 region has 14 residues. Deletions cut 6 bases from V and 0 bases from J, with 9 bases between. This CDR3 reads CASRAGVAKNIQYF. DNA of the CDR3: TGTGCCAGCAGAGCAGGGGTAGCCAAAAACATTCAGTACTTC. The full variable domain, in which reference TRBV2 and TRBJ2-4 provide the parts outside the CDR3, is EPEVTQTPSHQVTQMGQEVILRCVPISNHLYFYWYRQILGQKVEFLVSFYNNEISEKSEIFDDQFSVERPDGSNFTLKIRSTKLEDSAMYFCASRAGVAKNIQYFGAGTRLSVL.

V usage is TRBV7-8 and J usage is TRBJ2-5; TRBD2 aligns across 9 bases. CDR1 is SGHVS and CDR2 is FQNEAQ in the germline V gene. V was pared by 1 base and J by 5 bases, with 11 bases of the junction left unmatched. CDR3 length: 17 amino acids. The CDR3 nucleotides read TGTGCCAGCAGCTTAGTTTTCGGCGGGAGGGCAGGTGAGACCCAGTACTTC. Translating gives CASSLVFGGRAGETQYF.

V is TRBV9 and J is TRBJ2-1; D gene uncertain. Trimming cost V 3 bases and J 0 bases, with 10 bases left between them. CDR3 length: 15 amino acids. Per the germline V gene, CDR1 is SGDLS and CDR2 is YYNGEE. The CDR3 region is CASSALGNSYNEQFF. In DNA, the CDR3 is TGTGCCAGCAGCGCCCTGGGCAACTCCTACAATGAGCAGTTCTTC.

This clonotype was counted ten times or more. The chain carries TRBV20-1 and TRBJ2-3, with a tentative D call TRBD2 (6 bases). There are 14 residues in the CDR3. The V gene lost 2 bases and the J gene lost 2 bases, with 11 bases spanning the gap. Germline-derived CDR1 and CDR2 are DFQATT and SNEGSKA (reference sequence). The DNA of the CDR3 is TGCAGTGCTAGACGGGACTTGAACACAGATACGCAGTATTTT. Its translation: CSARRDLNTDTQYF.

This clonotype was counted many times. This rearrangement joins TRBV12-3 or TRBV12-4 to TRBJ2-7, with 7 bases matching TRBD2. The trim removed 1 base at V and 1 base at J, leaving 4 bases unmatched. CDR3 length: 15 residues. The CDR3 protein is CASSLGAGASYEQYF. The CDR3 coding sequence is TGTGCCAGCAGTTTAGGGGCGGGAGCTTCCTACGAGCAGTACTTC.